Below are 23 T cell receptor beta chains sequenced from a single sample in a study of PD-1 blockade in classical Hodgkin lymphoma. Time point of the sample: cycle 4 day 1 (C4D1), after more than five weeks of nivolumab. Each patient's relapse followed autologous stem cell transplantation, and brentuximab vedotin exposure varied. TCRdb keeps only in-frame clones here, not all; method: immunoSEQ multiplex PCR. The repertoire holds around 20,000 clones, with more than 75% as singletons. The material was peripheral blood mononuclear cells (PBMCs), obtained before the fourth cycle of nivolumab. These receptors were collected from a human donor with classical Hodgkin lymphoma.

In this sample, this clone turned up once. J is TRBJ2-3 and V is TRBV25-1; D is possibly TRBD1 (5 bases). Trimming took 7 bases from V and 2 from J, leaving 16 bases between them. The CDR3 is 15 amino acids. Germline V lookup: CDR1 MGHDK, CDR2 SYGVNS. The CDR3 sequence is CASNSRAGITDTQYF. CDR3 nucleotide sequence: TGTGCCAGCAACTCAAGGGCAGGGATCACAGATACGCAGTATTTT.

The chain recombines TRBV13 with TRBJ1-6; D gene ambiguous. The CDR3 length is 13 residues. The germline gives CDR1 PRHDT, CDR2 FYEKMQ (reference sequence). With 3 bases removed from V and 7 bases from J, the gap between germline ends came to 7 bases. CDR3 residues: CASSLTGNSPLHF. As DNA, the CDR3 is TGTGCCAGCAGCTTGACCGGGAATTCACCCCTCCACTTT.

The genes are TRBV6-5 and TRBJ1-6; a weak D match, TRBD1 (5 bases). Trimming shortened V by 2 bases and J by 6 bases, and 11 bases separated the two germline ends. The germline gives CDR1 MNHEY, CDR2 SVGAGI. The CDR3 length is 15 residues. The CDR3 sequence is CASSYRGGVNSPLHF. In nucleotides, the CDR3 is TGTGCCAGCAGTTACCGCGGAGGGGTTAATTCACCCCTCCACTTT.

The rearrangement links TRBV14 to TRBJ2-3; TRBD2 matches at 9 bases. This CDR3 is 21 amino acids long. Trimming took 4 bases from V and 6 from J; bases not matched to a gene: 26. The germline CDR1 and CDR2 sequences are SGHDN and FVKESK. This chain's CDR3 is CASSRTIWAALRGGLGDTQYF. The CDR3 bases are TGTGCCAGCAGCCGTACAATCTGGGCGGCTCTGCGGGGGGGCCTCGGGGATACGCAGTATTTT.

V is TRBV5-1 and J is TRBJ1-6; maybe TRBD1 (6 bases). This CDR3 has 19 amino acids. Trimming pared 1 base from V and 0 bases from J, leaving 17 bases between. Germline-derived CDR1 and CDR2 are SGHRS and YFSETQ. The CDR3 reads CASSLQGWSLDSYNSPLHF. In nucleotides, the CDR3 is TGCGCCAGCAGCTTGCAGGGGTGGAGTTTGGACTCCTATAATTCACCCCTCCACTTT.

The rearrangement uses TRBV6-1 and TRBJ2-2; maybe TRBD2 (5 bases). The germline CDR1 and CDR2 sequences are MNHNS and SASEGT. The V gene lost 7 bases and the J gene lost 0 bases, with 12 bases spanning the gap. The CDR3 runs to 15 residues. Here the CDR3 reads CASKRADANTGELFF. The CDR3 DNA is TGTGCCAGCAAGAGGGCGGACGCGAACACCGGGGAGCTGTTTTTT.

The V call is TRBV4-3, the J call TRBJ2-7; D is uncertain. Deletions cut 4 bases from V and 7 bases from J, with 17 bases between. Germline CDR1 and CDR2: LGHNA and YSLEER. The CDR3 length is 14 residues. The CDR3 DNA follows: TGCGCCAGCAGCCGATATGGACCCGGGCAAGAGCAGTACTTC. Translating it yields CASSRYGPGQEQYF.

The J gene is TRBJ1-2, the V gene TRBV20-1; no definite D call. Germline V gene sequence: CDR1 DFQATT, CDR2 SNEGSKA (reference sequence). Trimming took 5 bases from V and 8 from J, leaving 9 bases between them. CDR3 length: 10 amino acids. DNA of the CDR3: TGCAGTGCTCCCTCCGAGGGCTACACCTTC. This gives the protein CSAPSEGYTF.

J is TRBJ2-5 and V is TRBV7-2, with 14 bases lining up with TRBD2. The DNA end lines up better with TRBJ2-7; the J call may be wrong. There are 16 residues in the CDR3. Germline CDR1 reads SGHTA; CDR2 reads FQGNSA. The CDR3 here is CASSERGLAGVYEQYF. The CDR3 DNA follows: TGTGCCAGCAGCGAACGGGGACTAGCGGGAGTCTACGAGCAGTACTTC.

The chain employs TRBV7-8 and TRBJ2-1; D is possibly TRBD1 (5 bases). Germline CDR1 SGHVS, CDR2 FQNEAQ. This CDR3 contains 14 residues. Between the trimmed V and J ends, which lost 0 bases and 5 bases, there was a span of 8 bases. The CDR3 loop reads CASSLAETDNEQFF. The CDR3 region has the DNA TGTGCCAGCAGCTTAGCAGAGACAGACAATGAGCAGTTCTTC.

V is TRBV20-1 and J is TRBJ1-4; D gene ambiguous. This CDR3 contains 11 residues. Germline values: CDR1 DFQATT, CDR2 SNEGSKA (reference sequence). V lost 3 bases and J lost 7, with 6 bases in between. The CDR3: CSASQAEKLFF. The CDR3 DNA reads TGCAGTGCTAGTCAAGCTGAAAAACTGTTTTTT.

The V call is TRBV18, the J call TRBJ2-2; 7 bases are shared with TRBD2. Germline V gene data show CDR1 as KGHSH and CDR2 as LQKENI. The CDR3 extends over 17 amino acids. Trimming removed 1 base from V and 4 bases from J; junction bases left unmatched: 9. CDR3 residues: CASSPQGGGVSTGELFF. As DNA, the CDR3 is TGTGCCAGCTCACCACAAGGCGGGGGTGTGAGCACCGGGGAGCTGTTTTTT.

In its sample, this clone was seen a few times. The rearrangement uses TRBV6-4 and TRBJ2-5, with TRBD2 as a possible D gene (7 bases). The CDR3 is 15 residues long. Trimming removed 6 bases from V and 2 bases from J, with 16 bases in between. Germline CDR1 is MRHNA and CDR2 is SNTAGT. The CDR3 sequence is CASSPRGGGQETQYF. Here the CDR3 DNA reads TGTGCCAGCAGCCCGAGGGGGGGAGGGCAAGAGACCCAGTACTTC.

The chain couples TRBV7-9 to TRBJ2-1; D is ambiguous. Germline CDR1 reads SEHNR; CDR2 reads FQNEAQ (reference sequence). V lost 5 bases and J 6 bases, leaving 20 bases between the germline ends. This CDR3 is 16 amino acids long. CDR3 sequence: CASSPRPQLSVNEQFF. The CDR3 region has the DNA TGTGCCAGCAGCCCCCGCCCCCAGTTGTCGGTCAATGAGCAGTTCTTC.

V gene TRBV15 combines with J gene TRBJ2-1, with D unclear. V was clipped by 1 base and J by 8 bases, with 18 bases between them. The germline CDR1 and CDR2 sequences are LNHNV and YYDKDF (reference sequence). This CDR3 is built from 16 residues. The CDR3 DNA follows: TGTGCCACCAGCAGAGCGAAGGGAAAGGTAGGCGATGAGCAGTTCTTC. The encoded protein is CATSRAKGKVGDEQFF.

The genes are TRBV19 and TRBJ1-1; no clear D gene. In germline, CDR1 is LNHDA, CDR2 SQIVND (reference sequence). With 0 bases removed from V and 1 base from J, the gap between germline ends came to 6 bases. The CDR3 covers 14 residues. The CDR3 DNA reads TGTGCCAGTAGTATAGAGAACGCGAACACTGAAGCTTTCTTT. Translated: CASSIENANTEAFF.

The chain carries TRBV19 and TRBJ2-2, with TRBD1 matching 9 bases. The germline V gene has CDR1 LNHDA and CDR2 SQIVND (reference sequence). The CDR3 extends over 19 amino acids. V shed 4 bases, J shed 1 base, and the junction held 13 bases outside the gene matches. The CDR3 here is CASSRQGGGILGNTGELFF. The CDR3 coding sequence is TGTGCCAGTAGTAGACAGGGGGGAGGGATTTTAGGGAACACCGGGGAGCTGTTTTTT.

The chain employs TRBV6-1 and TRBJ2-2; D tentatively reads TRBD1 or TRBD2 (6 bases each). The germline CDR1 and CDR2 sequences are MNHNS and SASEGT. The CDR3 is 17 residues long. The V end was cut by 3 bases, the J end by 1 base, with 15 bases between. Written as DNA, the CDR3 is TGTGCCAGCAGTGAGCGTTGGGGGGCGAGGAACACCGGGGAGCTGTTTTTT. The encoded protein is CASSERWGARNTGELFF.

The chain links TRBV6-5 to TRBJ2-1; no clear D. This CDR3 has 13 amino acids. V was shortened by 0 bases and J by 5 bases, with 5 bases between the two germline ends. Germline V lookup: CDR1 MNHEY, CDR2 SVGAGI. This CDR3 reads CASSYSNNNEQFF. The CDR3 DNA follows: TGTGCCAGCAGTTACTCGAATAACAATGAGCAGTTCTTC.

The chain combines TRBV7-8 with TRBJ2-7, with a possible D match to TRBD2 (5 bases). Germline-derived CDR1 and CDR2 are SGHVS and FQNEAQ. Trimming took 2 bases from V and 1 from J, leaving 12 bases between them. The CDR3 length is 15 residues. DNA for the CDR3: TGTGCCAGCAGCTTAAGGCGGGTAGGGTCCTACGAGCAGTACTTC. Amino acid sequence: CASSLRRVGSYEQYF.

V and J are TRBV6-5 and TRBJ2-7; TRBD1 matches at 12 bases. This CDR3 is 14 amino acids long. After removal of 6 bases from V and 2 bases from J, the junction contained 2 bases not matched to a gene. Per the germline V gene, CDR1 is MNHEY and CDR2 is SVGAGI. Here the CDR3 reads CASRGTGGPYEQYF. The CDR3 DNA reads TGTGCCAGCAGGGGGACAGGGGGCCCCTACGAGCAGTACTTC.

By share, this clone ranks as medium-sized. The chain links TRBV5-5 to TRBJ1-1; unclear D gene. Trimming removed 4 bases from V and 0 bases from J, with 13 bases in between. Germline values: CDR1 SGHKS, CDR2 YYEKEE (reference sequence). The CDR3 is 15 amino acids. CDR3 residues: CASSQSGDMNTEAFF. The CDR3 bases are TGTGCCAGCAGCCAGTCAGGAGACATGAACACTGAAGCTTTCTTT.

This sequence joins TRBV7-2 and TRBJ2-7, with D possibly matching TRBD2 (6 bases). V lost 1 base and J lost 4, with 11 bases in between. The CDR3 spans 14 residues. The germline gives CDR1 SGHTA, CDR2 FQGNSA. CDR3 sequence reads: CASSLGTKFYEQYV. In nucleotides, the CDR3 is TGTGCCAGCAGCTTAGGGACTAAGTTTTACGAGCAGTACGTC.